Below, 8 T cell receptor beta chains from the same sample are listed, as sequenced in a study of blood T cells in healthy people across ages. The second PCR ran about 6 to 12 cycles with a sample-barcoded 5' primer and J-beta primers. TCRdb redid the calling of the 5' RACE reads with MiXCR, one entry per CDR3 protein. This sample carries 1,500,000 or so distinct CDR3 sequences, approximately 59% of them seen once, and the ten largest clones take 6.7%. The sequenced material came from blood. The receptors come from a man aged 18 to 30 in good health.

This clonotype was observed a few times. The rearrangement joins TRBV10-3 to TRBJ2-5; D gene uncertain. V was pared by 2 bases and J by 3 bases, with 4 bases between. This CDR3 is built from 12 residues. Germline values: CDR1 ENHRY, CDR2 SYGVKD. The CDR3 DNA follows: TGTGCCATCAGTGAGGTAGAAGAGACCCAGTACTTC. Protein sequence: CAISEVEETQYF.

This clonotype was observed many times. The chain is built from TRBV7-2 and TRBJ1-5; TRBD1 is a possible D gene (6 bases). This CDR3 has 16 amino acids. CDR1 and CDR2 (germline): SGHTA, FQGNSA. Trimming shortened V by 4 bases and J by 0 bases, and 13 bases separated the two germline ends. CDR3 bases: TGTGCCAGCAGCTCAGATTTGGGGGCTAGCAATCAGCCCCAGCATTTT. Translation gives CASSSDLGASNQPQHF.

This clonotype was observed a handful of times. This chain uses TRBV4-1 with TRBJ2-7; 10 bases line up with TRBD2. The CDR3 runs 15 residues. Per the germline V gene, CDR1 is MGHRA and CDR2 is YSYEKL. V shed 0 bases, J shed 7 bases, and the junction held 6 bases outside the gene matches. The CDR3 loop is CASSQEIAGGYEQYF. CDR3 DNA sequence: TGCGCCAGCAGCCAAGAAATAGCGGGGGGTTATGAGCAGTACTTC.

This chain connects TRBV4-3 to TRBJ2-7; unclear D gene. The CDR3 covers 9 residues. V lost 9 bases and J 3 bases, leaving 3 bases between the germline ends. Germline V gene data show CDR1 as LGHNA and CDR2 as YSLEER. DNA of the CDR3: TGCGCCAGAGACTACGAGCAGTACTTC. Protein product: CARDYEQYF.

A word on this clonotype: One end of the junction does not line up with germline, which may come from a read error. The J gene is TRBJ2-3, the V gene TRBV25-1; perhaps D is TRBD1 or TRBD2 (5 bases each). Germline V gene data show CDR1 as MGHDK and CDR2 as SYGVNS. The CDR3 covers 18 residues. Written as DNA, the CDR3 is TGTGCCAGCAGTGGGCAGGGCCGGACTTTTGAGCGCACGGATACGCAGTATTTT. Amino acid sequence: CASSGQGRTFERTDTQYF.

V gene TRBV5-5 combines with J gene TRBJ2-7, with D maybe TRBD1 (6 bases). With 0 bases removed from V and 7 bases from J, the gap between germline ends came to 20 bases. Per the germline V gene, CDR1 is SGHKS and CDR2 is YYEKEE (reference sequence). This CDR3 region has 16 residues. As DNA, the CDR3 is TGTGCCAGCAGCTTGGAGCAAAGGCCTATAGGGGGAGAGCAGTACTTC. This encodes CASSLEQRPIGGEQYF.

This clonotype was recorded a few times. This chain links TRBV11-2 with TRBJ2-7; 10 nucleotides line up with TRBD2. The CDR3 consists of 16 residues. V trimming: 4 bases; J trimming: 3 bases; junction bases outside the gene matches: 9. CDR1 is SGHAT, CDR2 FQNNGV, per germline. The CDR3 is CASSSQHSSGSYEQYF. CDR3 sequence (DNA): TGTGCCAGCAGCTCCCAACACTCTAGCGGGAGCTACGAGCAGTACTTC. The whole variable domain, filled in from reference TRBV11-2 and TRBJ2-7, reads EAGVAQSPRYKIIEKRQSVAFWCNPISGHATLYWYQQILGQGPKLLIQFQNNGVVDDSQLPKDRFSAERLKGVDSTLKIQPAKLEDSAVYLCASSSQHSSGSYEQYFGPGTRLTVT.

Worth noting for this clonotype: Mismatch with germline at one junction end may stem from a read error. The chain links TRBV6-5 to TRBJ2-1; D not resolved. CDR1 is MNHEY, CDR2 SVGAGI, per germline. The CDR3 totals 15 residues. The CDR3 spells CASSYFLSSYNGQFF. CDR3 DNA: TGTGCCAGCAGTTACTTCCTCAGCTCCTACAATGGGCAGTTCTTC.